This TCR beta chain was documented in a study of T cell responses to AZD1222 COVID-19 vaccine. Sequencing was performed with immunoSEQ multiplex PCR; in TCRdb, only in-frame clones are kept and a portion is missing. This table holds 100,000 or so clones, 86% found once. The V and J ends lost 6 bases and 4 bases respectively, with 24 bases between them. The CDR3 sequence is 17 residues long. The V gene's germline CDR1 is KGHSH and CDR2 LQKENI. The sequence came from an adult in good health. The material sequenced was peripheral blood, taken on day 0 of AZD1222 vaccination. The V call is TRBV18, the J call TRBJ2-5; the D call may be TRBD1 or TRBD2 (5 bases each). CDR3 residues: CASSPLRGARGGETQYF. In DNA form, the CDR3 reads TGTGCCAGCTCGCCCCTTCGAGGGGCCCGGGGTGGAGAGACCCAGTACTTC. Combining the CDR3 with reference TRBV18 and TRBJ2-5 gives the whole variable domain NAGVMQNPRHLVRRRGQEARLRCSPMKGHSHVYWYRQLPEEGLKFMVYLQKENIIDESGMPKERFSAEFPKEGPSILRIQQVVRGDSAAYFCASSPLRGARGGETQYFGPGTRLLVL.